Listed below are T cell receptor beta chains from one sample, sequenced in a study of T cell responses to AZD1222 COVID-19 vaccine. Sequencing used immunoSEQ multiplex PCR; TCRdb keeps in-frame clones, though not all of them. The sample lists about 94,000 clones; about 88% were seen once. Material: peripheral blood, obtained on day 0 of AZD1222 vaccination. The origin of the receptors is an adult in good health. CDR3s include the opening cysteine and the closing phenylalanine or tryptophan. Each record gives: J gene, D gene, clone size, V gene, CDR3 DNA, CDR3 protein. A D gene is named only where the DNA matches it firmly. Size tells how often a clone was seen (once, few, many) or the class of an expanded clone, and some rows leave it out.

TRBJ2-2,.,.,TRBV5-1,TGCGCCAGCAGCCCTGTGGTAGGAACCGGGGAGCTGTTTTTT,CASSPVVGTGELFF
TRBJ1-6,TRBD1,.,TRBV9,TGTGCCAGCAGCTCCCAAGGGACAGGGCTTAATTCACCCCTCCACTTT,CASSSQGTGLNSPLHF
TRBJ2-2,.,.,TRBV11-3,TGTGCCAGCAGCTTCGTTTCAGGGAACACCGGGGAGCTGTTTTTT,CASSFVSGNTGELFF
TRBJ1-2,.,once,TRBV6-1,TGTGCCAGCAGTGAGGGGGCAGGATCTTTCGATGGCTACACCTTC,CASSEGAGSFDGYTF
TRBJ1-6,TRBD1,.,TRBV6-5,TGTGCCAGCAGGCGACAGGGAACAAGTTCACCCCTCCACTTT,CASRRQGTSSPLHF
TRBJ1-2,.,.,TRBV5-6,TGTGCCAGCAGCTCGCGGGTAGCTAACTATGGCTACACCTTC,CASSSRVANYGYTF
TRBJ1-4,.,.,TRBV19,TGTGCCAGTAGTATAGGGACGGGTGGATTTAATGAAAAACTGTTTTTT,CASSIGTGGFNEKLFF
TRBJ2-4,.,.,TRBV9,TGTGCCAGCAGCGTATCCCCCGGAGGGAACATTCAGTACTTC,CASSVSPGGNIQYF
TRBJ1-2,.,.,TRBV16,TGTGCCAGCAGCCAATACAGGGAACCTTATGGCTACACCTTC,CASSQYREPYGYTF
TRBJ1-1,.,.,TRBV7-2,TGTGCACTTCAGAAGCGGGGGAACACTGAAGCTTTCTTT,CALQKRGNTEAFF
TRBJ2-1,TRBD2,.,TRBV15,TGTGCCACCAGCCAGGGACTAGCGGGGTTGGGCTCCTACAATGAGCAGTTCTTC,CATSQGLAGLGSYNEQFF
TRBJ2-7,.,.,TRBV5-1,TGCGCCAGCAGCTTGGAGGAGGGGGCCTACGAGCAGTACTTC,CASSLEEGAYEQYF
TRBJ1-1,.,.,TRBV28,TGTGCCAGCAGTTTTGTGGAGAGAGGCGCTGAAGCTTTCTTT,CASSFVERGAEAFF
TRBJ1-2,.,.,TRBV30,TGTGCCTGGAGTGTAACCAGGGCAGGTGGATATGGCTACACCTTC,CAWSVTRAGGYGYTF
TRBJ1-1,.,.,TRBV19,TGTGCCAGTGCCGGGACCGACGGCACTGAAGCTTTCTTT,CASAGTDGTEAFF
TRBJ1-6,.,once,TRBV7-3,TGTGCCACCGGACAGACCTATAATTCACCCCTCCACTTT,CATGQTYNSPLHF
TRBJ1-5,.,.,TRBV3-1/TRBV3-2,TGTGCCAGCAGCCAAGCGGCTCTGGGAGGGGCAGGGAGCAATCAGCCCCAGCATTTT,CASSQAALGGAGSNQPQHF
TRBJ1-1,.,.,TRBV20-1,TGCAGTGCTAGTAGGCAGACGAACACTGAAGCTTTCTTT,CSASRQTNTEAFF
TRBJ2-2,TRBD2,.,TRBV15,TGTGCCACCAGCAGAGGGGGAGGGCCGAACACCGGGGAGCTGTTTTTT,CATSRGGGPNTGELFF
TRBJ2-2,.,.,TRBV9,TGTGCCAGCAGCCCGTATTCGGCGAACACCGGGGAGCTGTTTTTT,CASSPYSANTGELFF
TRBJ2-4,.,.,TRBV30,TGTGCCTGGGGGACGGAAAACATTCAGTACTTC,CAWGTENIQYF
TRBJ1-5,.,few,TRBV7-9,TGTGCCAGCAGCTTACACGGAGATCAGCCCCAGCATTTT,CASSLHGDQPQHF
TRBJ1-1,.,.,TRBV5-4,TGTGCCAGCAGCTTGGCGGGATGGGGCTCTGAAGCTTTCTTT,CASSLAGWGSEAFF
TRBJ2-3,TRBD1,many,TRBV7-9,TGTGCCAGCAGCCCCAGGGGGCCCGATACGCAGTATTTT,CASSPRGPDTQYF
TRBJ2-7,TRBD1,few,TRBV10-3,TGTGCCATCAGGGGGGGAGAGGGACAGGGATCCCACGAGCAGTACTTC,CAIRGGEGQGSHEQYF
TRBJ2-7,TRBD1,.,TRBV23-1,TGCGCCAGCGGGCGGGACAGGAGGGAACCAACCTACGAGCAGTACTTC,CASGRDRREPTYEQYF
TRBJ1-4,TRBD1,.,TRBV5-6,TGTGCCAGCAGCGACAGGGGAGTGTCTAATGAAAAACTGTTTTTT,CASSDRGVSNEKLFF
TRBJ1-1,.,.,TRBV7-3,TGTGCCAGCAGCCCCGGGGGGGTTTCACTCACTGAAGCTTTCTTT,CASSPGGVSLTEAFF
TRBJ2-7,TRBD1,.,TRBV9,TGTGCCAGCAGCGTACTCCCAGACAGGGGAGGCGAGCAGTACTTC,CASSVLPDRGGEQYF
TRBJ2-2,.,once,TRBV6-4,TGTGCCAGCTTTCCGGGGACATTCACCGGGGAGCTGTTTTTT,CASFPGTFTGELFF
TRBJ1-2,TRBD1,once,TRBV6-5,TGTGCCAGCAGCTCCGGGACAGGGGTCTATGGCTACACCTTC,CASSSGTGVYGYTF
TRBJ2-7,.,few,TRBV15,TGTGCCACCAGCAGAGCCCCCTACGGGTACGAGCAGTACTTC,CATSRAPYGYEQYF
TRBJ2-7,.,few,TRBV5-6,TGTGCCAGCAGCCTTGTTTCCTACGAGCAGTACTTC,CASSLVSYEQYF
TRBJ2-7,TRBD1,.,TRBV19,TGTGCCAGTAGTATTTCCGACTCCGGGACAGGGACCTACGAGCAGTACTTC,CASSISDSGTGTYEQYF
TRBJ1-5,TRBD1,.,TRBV27,TGTGCCAGCATGCGGACAGGGAACGGCAATCAGCCCCAGCATTTT,CASMRTGNGNQPQHF
TRBJ1-6,.,.,TRBV11-2,TGTGCCAGCAGCTTAAAGGGGGGTGATAATTCACCCCTCCACTTT,CASSLKGGDNSPLHF
TRBJ2-7,TRBD1,.,TRBV3-1/TRBV3-2,TGTGCCAGCAGCACCCGGACAGGGGTCGAGCAGTACTTC,CASSTRTGVEQYF
TRBJ2-7,TRBD1,few,TRBV19,TGTGCCAGTAGTATCGGACAGGCCACCTACGAGCAGTACTTC,CASSIGQATYEQYF
TRBJ2-1,TRBD2,.,TRBV11-2,TGTGCCAGCAGCTTGCTCCTTCGGACTAGCGGGGGGGCTCAGGAGCAGTTCTTC,CASSLLLRTSGGAQEQFF
TRBJ2-1,.,.,TRBV2,TGTGCCAGCACGGTGGAGGCCTACAATGAGCAGTTCTTC,CASTVEAYNEQFF
TRBJ2-7,.,.,TRBV5-3,TGTGCCAGAAGCCGACTGGGCCAGAACTATCCCACCTACGAGCAGTACTTC,CARSRLGQNYPTYEQYF
TRBJ1-2,.,.,TRBV19,TGTGCCAGTAACCCACAAACAGGGATGCAATATGGCTACACCTTC,CASNPQTGMQYGYTF
TRBJ2-3,TRBD1,.,TRBV10-3,TGTGCCACCCAGACGGGACAGAGCACAGATACGCAGTATTTT,CATQTGQSTDTQYF
TRBJ2-5,.,.,TRBV30,TGTGCCTGGAGTGTTAAAGAGACCCAGTACTTC,CAWSVKETQYF
TRBJ2-3,TRBD2,.,TRBV19,TGTGCCAGTAGTATAGGACTAGCGGGAGATACGCAGTATTTT,CASSIGLAGDTQYF
TRBJ1-1,.,.,TRBV11-1,TGTGCCAGCAGCCCTTCGGGGAGAACTGAAGCTTTCTTT,CASSPSGRTEAFF
TRBJ1-2,TRBD1,.,TRBV19,TGTGCCAGTACCATCCGGGACAGCTATGGCTACACCTTC,CASTIRDSYGYTF
TRBJ2-7,.,.,TRBV7-3,TGTGCCAGCAGCCCGGGTGGGGAGGACGAGCAGTACTTC,CASSPGGEDEQYF
TRBJ2-3,.,.,TRBV27,TGTGCCAGCAGTTGGCAGGGCACAGATACGCAGTATTTT,CASSWQGTDTQYF
TRBJ1-2,TRBD1,.,TRBV10-2,TGCGCCAGCTCCCTCCAGGGGGCCAATGTTGATGGCTACACCTTC,CASSLQGANVDGYTF
TRBJ1-5,.,once,TRBV13,TGTGCCAGCAGCCGGGGGGGGTCTCGCAATCAGCCCCAGCATTTT,CASSRGGSRNQPQHF
TRBJ1-6,TRBD1,.,TRBV19,TGTGCCAGTAGTATAGATCGGCAGGGGGGTTCACCCCTCCACTTT,CASSIDRQGGSPLHF
TRBJ1-2,.,.,TRBV28,TGTGCCAGCAGTCTCCATATTAATGGCTATGGCTACACCTTC,CASSLHINGYGYTF
TRBJ2-5,.,.,TRBV30,TGTGCCTGGAGTCTGAGACAGCAAGAGACCCAGTACTTC,CAWSLRQQETQYF
TRBJ1-3,TRBD1,.,TRBV18,TGTGCCAGCTCACCACGGGGACAGGTGCGCTCTGGAAACACCATATATTTT,CASSPRGQVRSGNTIYF
TRBJ2-7,.,.,TRBV3-1/TRBV3-2,TGTGCCAGCAGCCAAGTTGGAGGGGGCGACGAGCAGTACTTC,CASSQVGGGDEQYF
TRBJ1-2,TRBD1,.,TRBV27,TGTGCCAGCAGCTCTGGCCAGGGGGCACCCTATGGCTACACCTTC,CASSSGQGAPYGYTF